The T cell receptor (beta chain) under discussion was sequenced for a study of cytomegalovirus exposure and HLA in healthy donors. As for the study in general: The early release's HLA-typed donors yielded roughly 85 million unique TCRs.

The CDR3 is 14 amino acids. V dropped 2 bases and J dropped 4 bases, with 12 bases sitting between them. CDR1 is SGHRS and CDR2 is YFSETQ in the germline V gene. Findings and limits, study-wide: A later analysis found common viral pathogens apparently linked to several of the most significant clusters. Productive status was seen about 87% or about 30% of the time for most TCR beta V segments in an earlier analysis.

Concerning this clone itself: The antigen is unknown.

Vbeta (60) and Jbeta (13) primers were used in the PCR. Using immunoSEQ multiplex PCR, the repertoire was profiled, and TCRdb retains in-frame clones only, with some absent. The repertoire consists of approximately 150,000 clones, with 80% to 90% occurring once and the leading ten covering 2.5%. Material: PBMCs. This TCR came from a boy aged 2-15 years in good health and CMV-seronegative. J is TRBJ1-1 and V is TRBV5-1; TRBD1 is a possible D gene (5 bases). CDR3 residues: CASSFGGSSTEAFF. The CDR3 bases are TGCGCCAGCAGCTTCGGGGGGAGTTCCACTGAAGCTTTCTTT.